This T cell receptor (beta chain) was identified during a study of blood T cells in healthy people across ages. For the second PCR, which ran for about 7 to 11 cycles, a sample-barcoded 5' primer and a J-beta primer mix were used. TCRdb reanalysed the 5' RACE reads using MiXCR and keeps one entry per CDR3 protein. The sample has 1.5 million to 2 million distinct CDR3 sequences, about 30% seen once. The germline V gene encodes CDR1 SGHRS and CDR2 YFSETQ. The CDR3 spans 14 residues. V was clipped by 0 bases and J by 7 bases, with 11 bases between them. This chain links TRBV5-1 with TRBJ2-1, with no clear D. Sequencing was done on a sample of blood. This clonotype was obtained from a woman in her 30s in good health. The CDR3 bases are TGCGCCAGCAGCTTGGGTGCCTCCCTAAATGAGCAGTTCTTC. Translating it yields CASSLGASLNEQFF.